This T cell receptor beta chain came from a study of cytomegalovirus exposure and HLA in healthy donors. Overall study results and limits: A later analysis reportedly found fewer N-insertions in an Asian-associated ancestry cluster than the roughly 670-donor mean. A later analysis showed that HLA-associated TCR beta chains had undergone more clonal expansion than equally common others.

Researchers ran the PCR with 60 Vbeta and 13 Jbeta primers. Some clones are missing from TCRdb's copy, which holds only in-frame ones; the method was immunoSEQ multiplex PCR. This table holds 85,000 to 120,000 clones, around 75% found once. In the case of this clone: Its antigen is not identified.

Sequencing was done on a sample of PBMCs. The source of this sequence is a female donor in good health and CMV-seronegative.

CDR3 bases: TGCAGCGTTAAGCTCGGCTCAGGGGGTGCCTACGAGCAGTACTTC. It codes for CSVKLGSGGAYEQYF. This chain uses TRBV29-1 with TRBJ2-7, with 7 positions matching TRBD1. The CDR3 covers 15 residues. The V gene end was trimmed by 5 bases and the J gene end by 2 bases; junction bases not matched to a gene: 12. Germline V lookup: CDR1 SQVTM, CDR2 ANQGSEA.